This TCR beta chain was recorded in a study of beta chain features in type 1 diabetes. Germline lookup yields CDR1 MNHNS and CDR2 SASEGT. Trimming stripped 10 bases from V and 4 bases from J, with 14 bases between. This CDR3 comprises 12 residues. Regarding the study as a whole: Type 1 diabetes patients had moderately but significantly shorter TCRB CDR3s in all four CD4+ subsets.

Reverse transcription of all isolated RNA meant that expressed TCRB transcripts were sequenced. Produced via immunoSEQ multiplex PCR; TCRdb's table is partial and in-frame only. The sample consists of approximately 150,000 clones, about 13% of them appearing once. About this clone itself: The antigen is not known.

The chain uses TRBV6-1 and TRBJ2-7, with D tentatively TRBD1 (6 bases). This receptor was identified in a man aged 18 to 30 with type 1 diabetes. Sequenced sample: central memory CD4+ T cells from blood. The CDR3: CATMTGTYEQYF. The CDR3 bases are TGTGCCACCATGACAGGAACTTACGAGCAGTACTTC.